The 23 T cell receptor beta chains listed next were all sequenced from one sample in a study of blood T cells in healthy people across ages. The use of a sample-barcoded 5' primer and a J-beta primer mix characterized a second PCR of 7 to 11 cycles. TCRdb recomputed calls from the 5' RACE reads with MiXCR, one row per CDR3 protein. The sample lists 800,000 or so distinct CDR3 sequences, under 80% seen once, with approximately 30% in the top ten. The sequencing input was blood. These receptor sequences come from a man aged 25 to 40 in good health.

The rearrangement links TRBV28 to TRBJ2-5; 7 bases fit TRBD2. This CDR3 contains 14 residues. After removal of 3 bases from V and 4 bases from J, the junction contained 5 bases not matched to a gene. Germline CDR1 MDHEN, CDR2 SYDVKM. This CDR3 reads CASSFLGGGETQYF. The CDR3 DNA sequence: TGTGCCAGCAGTTTCTTGGGGGGGGGAGAGACCCAGTACTTC.

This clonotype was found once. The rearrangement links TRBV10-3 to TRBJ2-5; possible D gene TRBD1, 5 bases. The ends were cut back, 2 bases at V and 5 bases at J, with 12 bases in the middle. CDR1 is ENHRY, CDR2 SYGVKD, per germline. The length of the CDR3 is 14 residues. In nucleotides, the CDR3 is TGTGCCATCAGTGAGGGGATGGGGCAGGAGACCCAGTACTTC. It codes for CAISEGMGQETQYF.

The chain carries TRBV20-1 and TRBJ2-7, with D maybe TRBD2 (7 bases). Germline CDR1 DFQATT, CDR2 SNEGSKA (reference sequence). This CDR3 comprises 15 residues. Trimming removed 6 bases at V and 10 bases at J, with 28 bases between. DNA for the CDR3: TGCAGTGCACCACCCGGGACTACAACAGGGAGGTCCCAGTACTTC. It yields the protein CSAPPGTTTGRSQYF.

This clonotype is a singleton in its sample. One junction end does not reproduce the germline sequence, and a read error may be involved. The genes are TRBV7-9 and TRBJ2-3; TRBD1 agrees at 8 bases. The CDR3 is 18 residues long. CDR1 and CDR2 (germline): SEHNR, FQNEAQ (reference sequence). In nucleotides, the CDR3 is TGTGCCAGCAGCAGAGGACAGGGACCCGGGCCGCCGACAGGTACGCAGTATTTT. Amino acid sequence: CASSRGQGPGPPTGTQYF.

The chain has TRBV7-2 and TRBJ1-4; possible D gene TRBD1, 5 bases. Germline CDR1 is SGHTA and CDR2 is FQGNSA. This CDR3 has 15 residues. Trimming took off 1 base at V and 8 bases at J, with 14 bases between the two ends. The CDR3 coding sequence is TGTGCCAGCAGCTTAGGGACAAGGCAGGGAGAAAAACTGTTTTTT. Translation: CASSLGTRQGEKLFF.

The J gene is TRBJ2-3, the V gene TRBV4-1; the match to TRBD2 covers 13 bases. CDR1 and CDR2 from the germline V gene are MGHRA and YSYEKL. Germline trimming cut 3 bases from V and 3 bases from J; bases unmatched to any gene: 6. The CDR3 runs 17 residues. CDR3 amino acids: CASSHSTSGGWTDTQYF. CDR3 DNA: TGCGCCAGCAGCCACTCGACTAGCGGGGGGTGGACAGATACGCAGTATTTT.

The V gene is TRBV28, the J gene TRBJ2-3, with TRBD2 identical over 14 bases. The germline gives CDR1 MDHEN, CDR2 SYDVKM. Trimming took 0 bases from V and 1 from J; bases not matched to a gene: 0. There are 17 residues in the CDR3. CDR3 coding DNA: TGTGCCAGCAGTTTATGGGGACTAGCGGGGGGCACAGATACGCAGTATTTT. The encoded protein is CASSLWGLAGGTDTQYF.

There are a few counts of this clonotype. This CDR3 reads CASSQGTRQETQYF. The CDR3 nucleotides read TGTGCCAGCAGCCAAGGGACTCGACAAGAGACCCAGTACTTC. The rearrangement uses TRBV4-2 and TRBJ2-5, with TRBD2 as a possible D gene (5 bases). V lost 1 base, J lost 2 bases, and 8 bases lay in between. The CDR3 totals 14 residues. Germline assignment: CDR1 LGHNA and CDR2 YNFKEQ.

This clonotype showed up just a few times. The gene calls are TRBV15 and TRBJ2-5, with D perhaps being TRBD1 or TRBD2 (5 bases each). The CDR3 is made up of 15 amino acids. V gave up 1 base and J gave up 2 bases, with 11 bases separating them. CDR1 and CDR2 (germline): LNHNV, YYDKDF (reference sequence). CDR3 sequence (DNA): TGTGCCACCAGCAGAGTTGGGACGGGACAAGAGACCCAGTACTTC. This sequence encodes CATSRVGTGQETQYF.

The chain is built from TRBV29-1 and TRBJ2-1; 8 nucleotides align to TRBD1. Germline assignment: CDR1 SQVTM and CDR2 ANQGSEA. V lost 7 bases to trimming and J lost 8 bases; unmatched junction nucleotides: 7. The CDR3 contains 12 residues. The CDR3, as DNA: TGCAGCGCCGCACAGGGGGTCCATGAGCAGTTCTTC. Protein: CSAAQGVHEQFF.

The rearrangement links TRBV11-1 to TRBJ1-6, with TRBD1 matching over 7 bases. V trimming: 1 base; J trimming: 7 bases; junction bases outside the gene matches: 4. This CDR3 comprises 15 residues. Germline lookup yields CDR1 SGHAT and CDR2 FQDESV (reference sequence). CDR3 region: CASSLGVDRNSPLHF. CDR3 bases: TGTGCCAGCAGCTTAGGTGTGGACAGGAATTCACCCCTCCACTTT.

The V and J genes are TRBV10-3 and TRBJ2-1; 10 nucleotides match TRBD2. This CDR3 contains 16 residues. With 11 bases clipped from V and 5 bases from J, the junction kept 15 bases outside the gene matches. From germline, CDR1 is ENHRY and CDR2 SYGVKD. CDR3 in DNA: TGTGCCGGCTCTCCGTCGAGCGGGGGGGGTAACAATGAGCAGTTCTTC. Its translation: CAGSPSSGGGNNEQFF.

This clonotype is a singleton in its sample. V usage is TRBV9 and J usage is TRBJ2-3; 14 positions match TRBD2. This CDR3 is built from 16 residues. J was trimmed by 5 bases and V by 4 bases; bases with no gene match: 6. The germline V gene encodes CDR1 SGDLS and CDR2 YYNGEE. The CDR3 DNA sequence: TGTGCCAGCAGCCAAGGACTAGCGGGGGGAATAGATACGCAGTATTTT. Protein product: CASSQGLAGGIDTQYF.

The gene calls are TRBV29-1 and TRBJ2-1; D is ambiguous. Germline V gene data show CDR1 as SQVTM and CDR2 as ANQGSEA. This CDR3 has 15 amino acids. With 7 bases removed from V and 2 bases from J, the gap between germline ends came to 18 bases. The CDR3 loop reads CSGLTTGFPYNEQFF. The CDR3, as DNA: TGCAGCGGCCTGACAACGGGTTTTCCCTACAATGAGCAGTTCTTC.

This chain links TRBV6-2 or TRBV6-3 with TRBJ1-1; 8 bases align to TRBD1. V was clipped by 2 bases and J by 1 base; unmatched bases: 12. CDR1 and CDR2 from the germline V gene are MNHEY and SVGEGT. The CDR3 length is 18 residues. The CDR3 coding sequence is TGTGCCAGCAGTTACCCTTCCGGCAGGGGGCTCGAGAACACTGAAGCTTTCTTT. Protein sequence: CASSYPSGRGLENTEAFF.

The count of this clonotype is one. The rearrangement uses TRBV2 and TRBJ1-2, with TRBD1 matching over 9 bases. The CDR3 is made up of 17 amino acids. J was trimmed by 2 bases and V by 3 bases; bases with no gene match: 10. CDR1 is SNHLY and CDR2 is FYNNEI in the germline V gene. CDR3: CASSDVRRDRENYGYTF. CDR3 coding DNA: TGTGCCAGCAGTGATGTCCGCCGGGACAGGGAAAACTATGGCTACACCTTC.

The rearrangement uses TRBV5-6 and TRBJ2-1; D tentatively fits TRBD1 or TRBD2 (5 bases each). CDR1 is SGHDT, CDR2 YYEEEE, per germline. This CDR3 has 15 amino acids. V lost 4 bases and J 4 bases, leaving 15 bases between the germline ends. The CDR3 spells CASSPRDLPYNEQFF. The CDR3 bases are TGTGCCAGCAGCCCCCGGGACCTGCCGTACAATGAGCAGTTCTTC.

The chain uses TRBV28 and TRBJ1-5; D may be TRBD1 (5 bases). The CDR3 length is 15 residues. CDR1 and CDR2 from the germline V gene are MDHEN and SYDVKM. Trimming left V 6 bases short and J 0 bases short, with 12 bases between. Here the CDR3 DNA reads TGTGCCAGCAGACAGGACATTTATAGCAATCAGCCCCAGCATTTT. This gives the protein CASRQDIYSNQPQHF. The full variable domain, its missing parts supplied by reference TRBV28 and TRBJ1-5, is DVKVTQSSRYLVKRTGEKVFLECVQDMDHENMFWYRQDPGLGLRLIYFSYDVKMKEKGDIPEGYSVSREKKERFSLILESASTNQTSMYLCASRQDIYSNQPQHFGDGTRLSIL.

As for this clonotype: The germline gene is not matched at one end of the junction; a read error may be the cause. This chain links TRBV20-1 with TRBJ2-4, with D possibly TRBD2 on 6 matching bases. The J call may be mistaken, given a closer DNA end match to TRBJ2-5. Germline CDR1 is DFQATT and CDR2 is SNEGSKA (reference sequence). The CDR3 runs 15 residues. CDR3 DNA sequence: TGCGGTGCTCCAAAAAGGGACTCGCTGCAAGAGACCCAGTACTTC. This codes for CGAPKRDSLQETQYF.

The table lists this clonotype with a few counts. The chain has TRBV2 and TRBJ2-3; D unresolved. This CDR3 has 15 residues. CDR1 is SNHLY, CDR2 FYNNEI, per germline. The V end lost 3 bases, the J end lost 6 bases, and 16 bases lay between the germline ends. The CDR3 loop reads CASSDPDRFGDTQYF. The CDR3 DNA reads TGTGCCAGCAGTGATCCGGACCGGTTCGGGGATACGCAGTATTTT. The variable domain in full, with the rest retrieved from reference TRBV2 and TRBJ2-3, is EPEVTQTPSHQVTQMGQEVILRCVPISNHLYFYWYRQILGQKVEFLVSFYNNEISEKSEIFDDQFSVERPDGSNFTLKIRSTKLEDSAMYFCASSDPDRFGDTQYFGPGTRLTVL.

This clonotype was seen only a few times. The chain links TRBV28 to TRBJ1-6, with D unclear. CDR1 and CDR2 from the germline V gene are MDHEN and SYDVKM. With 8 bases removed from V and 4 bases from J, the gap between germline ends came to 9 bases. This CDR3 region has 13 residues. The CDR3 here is CASSSAYNSPLHF. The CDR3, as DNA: TGTGCCAGCTCTAGTGCTTATAATTCACCCCTCCACTTT.

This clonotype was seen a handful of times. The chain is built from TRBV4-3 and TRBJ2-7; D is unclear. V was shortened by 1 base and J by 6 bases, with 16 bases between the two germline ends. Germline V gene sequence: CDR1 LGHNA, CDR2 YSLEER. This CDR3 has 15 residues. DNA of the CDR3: TGCGCCAGCAGCCAAGTCTCAACCAGGCGGAGCGAGCAGTACTTC. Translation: CASSQVSTRRSEQYF.

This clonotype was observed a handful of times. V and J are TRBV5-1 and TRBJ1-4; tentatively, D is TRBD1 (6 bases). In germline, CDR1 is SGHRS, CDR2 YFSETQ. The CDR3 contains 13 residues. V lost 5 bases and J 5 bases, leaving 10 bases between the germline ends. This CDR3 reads CASRPGQNEKLFF. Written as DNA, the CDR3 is TGCGCCAGCAGACCAGGACAGAATGAAAAACTGTTTTTT. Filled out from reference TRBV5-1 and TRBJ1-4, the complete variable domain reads KAGVTQTPRYLIKTRGQQVTLSCSPISGHRSVSWYQQTPGQGLQFLFEYFSETQRNKGNFPGRFSGRQFSNSRSEMNVSTLELGDSALYLCASRPGQNEKLFFGSGTQLSVL.